This T cell receptor (beta chain) is drawn from a study of T cell responses to AZD1222 COVID-19 vaccine. Findings and caveats of the study: None of the repertoires were sampled until the peak T cell response had passed. Seropositive at baseline were only six AZD1222 recipients.

This clone appeared a single time. Its antigen is still unknown. Measured with immunoSEQ multiplex PCR; TCRdb has only the in-frame clones, and not every one. The sample shows 85,000 to 100,000 clones, roughly nine tenths of them seen only once. The length of the CDR3 is 17 residues. Per the germline V gene, CDR1 is LGHNA and CDR2 is YNFKEQ. Deletions cut 1 base from V and 0 bases from J, with 15 bases between. The V call is TRBV4-2, the J call TRBJ1-2; D may be TRBD1 (5 bases). The sample here was peripheral blood, taken 28 days after the second AZD1222 dose. The sequence came from an adult who received the AZD1222 COVID-19 vaccine. CDR3 coding DNA: TGTGCCAGCAGCCAAGCGTCGACCTCGGGGGCTAACTATGGCTACACCTTC. It is translated as CASSQASTSGANYGYTF.